This is a list of T cell receptor beta chains from one sample in a study of CD8 T cells in ankylosing spondylitis. MiXCR was run by TCRdb on the 5' RACE reads, yielding one entry per CDR3 protein. The sample carries about 280,000 distinct CDR3 sequences, roughly 20% recorded once. Sequenced: blood, either unsorted or a sorted T cell fraction (not recorded which). The origin of the receptors is a male donor with ankylosing spondylitis or in good health (not recorded which). Each CDR3 is given with its conserved first and last residue. Fields, in order: J gene, V gene, CDR3 protein.

TRBJ2-1 | TRBV12-3/TRBV12-4 | CASSLDRGTYNEQFF
TRBJ2-1 | TRBV7-3 | CASSENPNNEQFF
TRBJ1-4 | TRBV7-9 | CASSPDRGANEKLFF
TRBJ1-5 | TRBV10-2 | CASSESGGDAQPQHF
TRBJ1-1 | TRBV2 | CASRERGTENTEAFF
TRBJ2-5 | TRBV27 | CASSSLNQETQYF
TRBJ2-2 | TRBV12-3/TRBV12-4 | CASSLGAGTGELFF
TRBJ2-2 | TRBV7-6 | CASSPRQGSDTGELFF
TRBJ2-4 | TRBV15 | CATSRDAALGGNIQYF
TRBJ1-1 | TRBV12-5 | CASGLDEAAEAFF
TRBJ1-5 | TRBV28 | CASSSAGQSNQPQHF
TRBJ2-5 | TRBV7-7 | CASSPHSQETQYF
TRBJ2-2 | TRBV6-4 | CASKVAPNTGELFF
TRBJ2-2 | TRBV5-1 | CASSVSQGSGELFF
TRBJ1-2 | TRBV10-3 | CAISGTGGLGYTF
TRBJ2-2 | TRBV6-1 | CASSEDTGRILAGELFF
TRBJ2-2 | TRBV20-1 | CSARDLPGELFF
TRBJ2-3 | TRBV7-3 | CASSKRLAGPTDTQYF
TRBJ1-3 | TRBV28 | CVSSRGQGIGNTIYF
TRBJ1-4 | TRBV20-1 | CSALGGGEKLFF
TRBJ1-6 | TRBV6-1 | CASSEDRGRSPLHF
TRBJ1-6 | TRBV18 | CASSPDRNSPLHF
TRBJ2-3 | TRBV29-1 | CSVRTRGTDTQYF
TRBJ2-1 | TRBV5-1 | CASSLVGRGPYNEQFF
TRBJ2-2 | TRBV5-5 | CASSFGGIDSTGELFF
TRBJ2-3 | TRBV12-3/TRBV12-4 | CASSLLAGGPVDTQYF
TRBJ1-4 | TRBV20-1 | CSAGGQGNEKLFF
TRBJ2-1 | TRBV7-2 | CASSLDSSGNNEQFF
TRBJ2-6 | TRBV5-6 | CASSPRGTGANVLTF
TRBJ2-1 | TRBV5-1 | CASSNPGQGSEQFF
TRBJ2-5 | TRBV2 | CASAGQLLRTQYF
TRBJ2-4 | TRBV9 | CASSVEGGGPNIQYF
TRBJ2-1 | TRBV7-3 | CASSHRQGGGDEQFF
TRBJ2-1 | TRBV15 | CATSSYNEQFF
TRBJ2-1 | TRBV6-1 | CASSERDRGSYNEQFF
TRBJ2-1 | TRBV24-1 | CATSDQRGRSNEQFF
TRBJ1-4 | TRBV28 | CASSLAGGGPNEKLFF
TRBJ1-1 | TRBV6-1 | CASAGGLNTEAFF
TRBJ1-1 | TRBV20-1 | CSAKGPIVNTEAFF
TRBJ1-3 | TRBV30 | CAWSVGRVGRSGNTIYF
TRBJ2-1 | TRBV20-1 | CSARDPRGSGGVSYNEQFF
TRBJ1-4 | TRBV7-6 | CASSLEGAGEKLFF
TRBJ2-4 | TRBV12-3/TRBV12-4 | CASSKTGSKNIQYF
TRBJ2-3 | TRBV12-3/TRBV12-4 | CASSFATSTDTQYF
TRBJ2-5 | TRBV19 | CASSIRLAGGPPQETQYF
TRBJ2-1 | TRBV20-1 | CSASGLVPNEQFF
TRBJ1-4 | TRBV7-9 | CASSPYGLQEKLFF
TRBJ1-2 | TRBV20-1 | CSARYSRSLYGYTF
TRBJ1-2 | TRBV6-1 | CASREDRDNYGYTF
TRBJ1-1 | TRBV11-2 | CASSSVARGRDTEAFF
TRBJ2-1 | TRBV7-9 | CASSDRGNEQFF
TRBJ2-5 | TRBV20-1 | CSAQRLAKETQYF